This T cell receptor beta chain is from a study of spatial heterogeneity in lung cancer. Each CDR3 protein gets one entry after TCRdb re-called the 5' RACE reads with MiXCR. The profile covers 6,500 to 9,000 distinct CDR3 sequences, with under 20% appearing a single time and more than 10% taken by the ten largest. Study findings and constraints: Tracking of tumor mutation counts was seen in expanded intratumoral alpha and beta TCR counts. Regional and ubiquitous nonsynonymous mutations were tracked by counts of regional and ubiquitous expanded TCRs, respectively.

CDR1 SGDLS and CDR2 YYNGEE come from the germline V gene. J was trimmed by 5 bases and V by 0 bases; bases with no gene match: 11. The CDR3 is made up of 17 amino acids. Time point of the sample: sample taken at primary tumor resection. This clonotype showed up just a few times. Its matching antigen is unknown. The receptor's source is a female donor with early-stage non-small cell lung cancer. The genes are TRBV9 and TRBJ2-5, with 9 nucleotides matching TRBD2. The source was lung tumor tissue, collected at surgery. CDR3 in DNA: TGTGCCAGCAGCGTAGCCCGGAGAGCGGGGGGCTTGGAGACCCAGTACTTC. Translation gives CASSVARRAGGLETQYF.